This T cell receptor beta chain emerged from a study of regulatory T cells in long-lasting Graves disease. The sample's time point: persistent/refractory GD, antithyroid drugs over 5 years with positive TRAb. From PBMCs, RNA was extracted and then used to make the TCR library. A remark on this clonotype: Its antigen is unknown.

Broader study findings: Patients whose Graves' disease persisted exhibited lower TCR diversity than those newly diagnosed. Persistent patients shared 2,741 public clonotypes among themselves. Newly diagnosed patients shared fewer, at 900 to 1,000.

The CDR3 runs to 13 residues. Between the trimmed V and J ends, which lost 6 bases and 0 bases, there was a span of 11 bases. Germline CDR1 reads DFQATT; CDR2 reads SNEGSKA (reference sequence). Researchers made TCR beta libraries by using iRepertoire HTBI primers and running Arm-PCR on CDR3 regions. TCRdb redid the calling of the multiplex PCR reads with MiXCR, one entry per CDR3 protein. The data contain about 460,000 distinct CDR3 sequences, approximately 23% of them singletons. The TCR originated in a female donor with Graves disease. The chain carries TRBV20-1 and TRBJ1-1; D might be TRBD1 (6 bases). The sample in question was peripheral blood mononuclear cells (PBMCs), obtained when the disease was refractory, from a patient treated with antithyroid drugs. The DNA of the CDR3 is TGCAGTGCCTTGGACAGCATGAACACTGAAGCTTTCTTT. Translated: CSALDSMNTEAFF.